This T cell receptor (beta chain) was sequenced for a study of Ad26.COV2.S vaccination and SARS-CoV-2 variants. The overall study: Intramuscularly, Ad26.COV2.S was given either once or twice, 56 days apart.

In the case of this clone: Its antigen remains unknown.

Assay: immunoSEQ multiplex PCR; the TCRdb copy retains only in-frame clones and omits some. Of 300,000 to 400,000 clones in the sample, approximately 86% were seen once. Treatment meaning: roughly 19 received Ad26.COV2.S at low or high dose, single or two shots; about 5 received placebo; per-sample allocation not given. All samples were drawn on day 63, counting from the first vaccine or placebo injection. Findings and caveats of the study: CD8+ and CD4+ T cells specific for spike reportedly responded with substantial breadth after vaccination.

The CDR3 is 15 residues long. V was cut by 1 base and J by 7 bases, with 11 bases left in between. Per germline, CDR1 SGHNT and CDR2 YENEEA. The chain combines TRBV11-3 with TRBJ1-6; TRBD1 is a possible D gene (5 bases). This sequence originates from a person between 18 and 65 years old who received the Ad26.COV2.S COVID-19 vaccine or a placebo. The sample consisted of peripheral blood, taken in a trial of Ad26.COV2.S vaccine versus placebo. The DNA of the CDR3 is TGTGCCAGCAGCTTAGGCGGGGCGTTCAATTCACCCCTCCACTTT. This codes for CASSLGGAFNSPLHF. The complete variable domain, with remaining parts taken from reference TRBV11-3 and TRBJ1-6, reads EAGVVQSPRYKIIEKKQPVAFWCNPISGHNTLYWYLQNLGQGPELLIRYENEEAVDDSQLPKDRFSAERLKGVDSTLKIQPAELGDSAVYLCASSLGGAFNSPLHFGNGTRLTVT.